This T cell receptor beta chain was recovered during a study of spatial heterogeneity in lung cancer. On the study more broadly: Untreated early-stage non-small cell lung cancer patients, approximately 79 in total, were the donors.

In germline, CDR1 is DFQATT, CDR2 SNEGSKA (reference sequence). V shed 6 bases and J 2 bases; nucleotides not matched to a gene: 12. The CDR3 extends over 16 amino acids. This clonotype was found many times. Time point here: blood at routine non-recurrence follow-up after resection. Unsorted samples of tumor, nontumor lung or frozen PBMC had their whole RNA sequenced. Every TCR cDNA molecule bore a unique molecular identifier. TCRdb ran MiXCR on the 5' RACE reads and lists one entry per CDR3 protein. The table lists around 110,000 distinct CDR3 sequences, roughly an eighth of them singletons. The rearrangement links TRBV20-1 to TRBJ2-3; 9 bases map to TRBD1. Sequencing used PBMCs, obtained at follow-up. The source of this sequence is a male donor with early-stage non-small cell lung cancer. The CDR3 bases are TGCAGTGCAGCCCCCCGGGACAGGGTGAACACAGATACGCAGTATTTT. Protein sequence: CSAAPRDRVNTDTQYF.